This T cell receptor beta chain was profiled in a study of blood T cell repertoires in COVID-19. Study overall: The United States, Italy and Spain were the sources of the acute and convalescent COVID-19 samples.

Per the authors' pipeline: Estimation of nucleated cell counts relied on the amplification of reference gene primers. Profiling relied on immunoSEQ multiplex PCR, and the TCRdb table lists in-frame clones only, not all of them. D and trimming come from the DNA, and the V and J calls and clone size come from that table. Among a few hundred thousand clones listed, about 89% were seen once. Germline loops: CDR1 MNHEY, CDR2 SMNVEV (reference sequence). Trimming removed 4 bases from V and 3 bases from J, with 13 bases in between. CDR3 length: 14 residues. This chain connects TRBV27 to TRBJ2-7; tentatively, D is TRBD2 (6 bases). Sequencing input: peripheral blood. The receptor was isolated from a man between 18 and 29 years old who had recovered from COVID-19. For the CDR3, the DNA is TGTGCCAGCAGTTGGACCGGGGGAGGCTACGAGCAGTACTTC. The encoded protein is CASSWTGGGYEQYF.